This is a list of T cell receptor beta chains from one sample in a study of OX40 agonist ivuxolimab in advanced cancers. Here immunoSEQ multiplex PCR was the method, and the copy in TCRdb shows in-frame clones only, minus some. The sample records fewer than 30,000 clones, about 90% being singletons. The sample in question was CD4+ or CD8+ T cells sorted from blood, obtained in a trial of the OX40 agonist ivuxolimab. The source of these receptors is an adult with an advanced solid tumor such as melanoma, head and neck, liver or kidney cancer. Each CDR3 is given with its conserved first and last residue. The D gene is left open where the match is weak. Not all rows give a size; the values are once, few, many and, for expanded clones, a class.

j_call clone_size d_call v_call cdr3_aa cdr3_nt
TRBJ1-4 NA NA TRBV27 CASSLRGNEKLFF TGTGCCAGCAGTTTGAGGGGCAATGAAAAACTGTTTTTT
TRBJ1-1 NA NA TRBV4-1 CASSQVDGNTEAFF TGCGCCAGCAGCCAAGTGGACGGGAACACTGAAGCTTTCTTT
TRBJ2-1 once TRBD2 TRBV19 CASSIGGLAAPYNEQFF TGTGCCAGTAGTATAGGGGGACTAGCGGCCCCCTACAATGAGCAGTTCTTC
TRBJ2-7 NA TRBD1 TRBV19 CASGTGAVEQYF TGTGCCAGTGGGACAGGGGCGGTCGAGCAGTACTTC
TRBJ2-7 NA NA TRBV5-8 CASSPTGLEQYF TGTGCCAGCAGCCCCACCGGACTAGAGCAGTACTTC
TRBJ2-1 once TRBD1 TRBV7-9 CASSFKGQGTDEQFF TGTGCCAGCAGCTTTAAGGGACAGGGAACCGATGAGCAGTTCTTC
TRBJ2-2 NA NA TRBV9 CASSYSGVTGELFF TGTGCCAGCAGCTATTCAGGGGTCACCGGGGAGCTGTTTTTT
TRBJ2-7 few TRBD2 TRBV2 CASSALETSGQYEQYF TGTGCCAGCAGTGCCTTGGAGACTAGCGGGCAATACGAGCAGTACTTC
TRBJ2-7 NA NA TRBV6-5 CASSSPPFYEQYF TGTGCCAGCAGTTCCCCCCCCTTTTACGAGCAGTACTTC
TRBJ1-1 NA NA TRBV4-3 CASSPTRDGNTEAFF TGCGCCAGCAGCCCAACCCGGGACGGGAACACTGAAGCTTTCTTT
TRBJ2-5 NA TRBD2 TRBV5-4 CASSLLPGGGVQETQYF TGTGCCAGCAGCTTGTTGCCCGGCGGGGGGGTCCAAGAGACCCAGTACTTC
TRBJ1-5 once NA TRBV28 CASSDPSNQPQHF TGTGCCAGCAGTGACCCGAGCAATCAGCCCCAGCATTTT
TRBJ2-4 NA NA TRBV7-2 CASSLWAGHPKNIQYF TGTGCCAGCAGCTTATGGGCAGGGCACCCCAAAAACATTCAGTACTTC
TRBJ1-4 NA NA TRBV6-1 CASSDRRHSLGEKLFF TGTGCCAGCAGTGACCGCCGGCATAGCCTTGGCGAAAAACTGTTTTTT
TRBJ2-2 once NA TRBV6-4 CASSDSTTGELFF TGTGCCAGCAGTGACTCGACCACCGGGGAGCTGTTTTTT
TRBJ1-4 NA NA TRBV7-8 CASSFSATNEKLFF TGTGCCAGCAGCTTCAGTGCAACTAATGAAAAACTGTTTTTT
TRBJ2-6 NA NA TRBV7-1 CASSPMRRGQSRANVLTF TGTGCCAGCAGCCCTATGAGACGAGGACAAAGTCGGGCCAACGTCCTGACTTTC
TRBJ2-3 NA TRBD2 TRBV5-6 CASSLGTSVVTQYF TGTGCCAGCAGCTTGGGGACTAGCGTTGTTACGCAGTATTTT
TRBJ2-3 once NA TRBV7-2 CASSFLNGGSDTQYF TGTGCCAGCAGCTTCTTAAACGGGGGATCAGATACGCAGTATTTT
TRBJ1-2 NA TRBD1 TRBV5-6 CASSPWTGQANYGYTF TGTGCCAGCAGCCCGTGGACAGGCCAAGCTAACTATGGCTACACCTTC
TRBJ2-2 once NA TRBV25-1 CASSDSSTLNTGELFF TGTGCCAGCAGTGATTCCTCCACTCTGAACACCGGGGAGCTGTTTTTT
TRBJ2-7 NA TRBD1 TRBV13 CASSWGQGSYEQYF TGTGCCAGCAGCTGGGGACAGGGTAGCTACGAGCAGTACTTC
TRBJ2-5 NA TRBD1 TRBV4-3 CASSQGFGRGRETQYF TGCGCCAGCAGCCAAGGGTTCGGCAGGGGGCGAGAGACCCAGTACTTC
TRBJ1-1 NA NA TRBV28 CASSLRGTEAFF TGTGCCAGCAGTTTACGGGGAACTGAAGCTTTCTTT
TRBJ2-2 NA NA TRBV6-4 CASSSLGTGELFF TGTGCCAGCAGTTCCTTAGGCACCGGGGAGCTGTTTTTT
TRBJ1-1 NA NA TRBV6-5 CASSYLPIGVGTEAFF TGTGCCAGCAGTTACCTCCCGATCGGGGTGGGCACTGAAGCTTTCTTT